The entry that follows covers one T cell receptor (beta chain) sequence. This CDR3 is 14 amino acids long. CDR1 is SGHTA and CDR2 is FQGNSA in the germline V gene. V was trimmed by 5 bases and J by 9 bases, leaving 17 bases between them. The protocol was immunoSEQ multiplex PCR, while the TCRdb copy is restricted to in-frame clones and leaves out a portion. The sample contains 550,000 to 800,000 clones, 70% to 90% of which appear only once. These data belong to a study of shared T cell receptors in the human thymus. The sample was also reused in another study, on human thymus T cells. As that study records: The people who donated were healthy Finnish babies having corrective surgery for congenital heart defects. Overlap was high between thymic repertoires from unrelated individuals, as reported in related research.

The receptor was isolated from a girl less than two years old with a congenital heart defect. This chain links TRBV7-2 with TRBJ1-5; the D gene is possibly TRBD1 (6 bases). Specimen: thymocytes. The CDR3 nucleotides read TGTGCCAGCAGCATTAGCGTCAGGGGATGGCCCCAGCATTTT. This translates into CASSISVRGWPQHF.